Included here is one T cell receptor (beta chain) sequence, with context. Its antigen is currently unknown. TCRdb independently ran MiXCR on the 5' RACE reads; one entry per CDR3 protein. The table has 110,000 to 150,000 distinct CDR3 sequences, roughly 24% seen once. The entry originates in a study of T-cell memory formation after mild COVID-19. In the study overall: TCR clusters mostly belonged to single donors. Findings and caveats of the study: Clones that contracted from day 15 to 85 were balanced CD4/CD8, while later expanders leaned CD4+. The study detected some responding clones in pre-infection memory, suggesting cross-reactive memory joined.

The length of the CDR3 is 13 residues. The V end lost 6 bases, the J end lost 5 bases, and 13 bases lay between the germline ends. V usage is TRBV12-3 or TRBV12-4 and J usage is TRBJ2-5, with D tentatively TRBD1 (6 bases). This receptor was taken from an adult woman who had mild COVID-19 (a few samples of this study predate the infection). Cell type and time point are not known. The sequencing sample was made of PBMCs or a T cell subset sorted from them (not recorded which). This CDR3 reads CASSNRERETQYF. The CDR3 nucleotides are TGTGCCAGCAGCAACAGGGAGCGGGAGACCCAGTACTTC.